The clone carrying this T cell receptor beta chain was found a few times. The antigen remains undetermined. The data were taken from a study of identical twins. General observations from the study: Shared out-of-frame alpha sequences (those common to twins) showed excess low generation probability.

TCRdb re-analysed the 5' RACE reads in MiXCR, keeping a single row per CDR3 protein. Of some 660,000 distinct CDR3 sequences in the sample, around 8.6% are singletons; the top ten hold 0.98%. This CDR3 has 17 amino acids. Germline values: CDR1 SGHNT, CDR2 YENEEA. V shed 5 bases, J shed 2 bases, and the junction held 10 bases outside the gene matches. The same specimen was also included in a second study, on yellow fever vaccine responses in identical twins.

The sequencing input was PBMCs. This sequence was found in a woman aged 18-30 years in good health. The chain links TRBV11-3 to TRBJ2-4, with 9 bases identical to TRBD1. CDR3 bases: TGTGCCAGCAGCGCATTTGGCGGGACAGGGACCAAAAACATTCAGTACTTC. Its translation is CASSAFGGTGTKNIQYF.